Presented here are 27 T cell receptor beta chains from one specimen sequenced in a study of beta chain features in type 1 diabetes (dated by TCRdb to 2016 to 2019). Library construction relied on the immunoSEQ multiplex PCR assay. The entire isolated RNA was reverse transcribed using the High Capacity cDNA Reverse Transcription Kit, and thus expressed TCRB transcripts were sequenced. The table was pulled from immuneACCESS by TCRdb, which kept in-frame rearrangements only. Such tables lose some clones; where checked, under half of the loss comes from unresolved V genes, and the rest has no known cause. Across this sample there are over 200,000 clones, with around 9.9% seen only once. In total, the top ten clones hold over 0.015% of the sample. The antigens these receptors bind are not known. The research as a whole found: A moderate but significant shortening of TCRB CDR3 length was observed in type 1 diabetes patients in all four CD4+ subsets.

Material for sequencing was naive CD4+ T cells from blood. In the paper's terms, the cell subset or site label means: true naive CD4+ T cells. These receptor sequences come from a man aged 25-45 years with type 1 diabetes.

The chain has TRBV30 and TRBJ1-1; D not resolved. The ends were cut back, 0 bases at V and 0 bases at J, with 5 bases in the middle. CDR1 and CDR2 from the germline V gene are GTSNPN and SVGIG (reference sequence). The CDR3 is 13 residues long. The CDR3 is CAWSVSLNTEAFF. The CDR3 coding sequence is TGTGCCTGGAGTGTGAGCCTGAACACTGAAGCTTTCTTT.

The V call is TRBV9, the J call TRBJ1-4; possible D gene TRBD1, 5 bases. CDR1 is SGDLS and CDR2 is YYNGEE in the germline V gene. V gave up 7 bases and J gave up 5 bases, with 12 bases separating them. CDR3 length equals 13 residues. This CDR3 reads CASSRQLNEKLFF. DNA for the CDR3: TGTGCCAGCTCCCGACAGTTAAATGAAAAACTGTTTTTT.

This chain connects TRBV5-1 to TRBJ1-2; possible D gene TRBD1, 5 bases. Per germline, CDR1 SGHRS and CDR2 YFSETQ. The germline V and J ends were trimmed by 0 bases and 8 bases, with 20 bases remaining between them. This CDR3 contains 16 residues. The DNA of the CDR3 is TGCGCCAGCAGCTTGGGTCCTGGATCCCAGGGTAGCGGCTACACCTTC. Translation: CASSLGPGSQGSGYTF.

The V and J genes are TRBV11-2 and TRBJ2-5; 7 bases fit TRBD1. This CDR3 is built from 14 residues. V lost 5 bases, J lost 1 base, and 4 bases stayed unmatched. Germline lookup yields CDR1 SGHAT and CDR2 FQNNGV. In DNA form, the CDR3 reads TGTGCCAGCAGCCGACAGGGCGTCCAAGAGACCCAGTACTTC. Encoded protein: CASSRQGVQETQYF.

This CDR3 is CASSTTARNEQYF. CDR3 DNA sequence: TGTGCCAGCAGCACGACAGCGCGCAACGAGCAGTACTTC. The gene calls are TRBV7-2 and TRBJ2-7, with D possibly matching TRBD1 (5 bases). The CDR3 is 13 residues long. CDR1 and CDR2 (germline): SGHTA, FQGNSA. V gave up 5 bases and J gave up 5 bases, with 13 bases separating them.

This chain joins TRBV7-2 and TRBJ2-5; D is possibly TRBD2 (6 bases). This CDR3 region has 13 residues. Germline lookup yields CDR1 SGHTA and CDR2 FQGNSA. The germline V and J ends were trimmed by 5 bases and 3 bases, with 10 bases remaining between them. The CDR3 DNA is TGTGCCAGCAGCCAGACTAGGGAAGAGACCCAGTACTTC. Translating it yields CASSQTREETQYF.

This clone was detected only a few times. This chain connects TRBV15 to TRBJ1-4, with D possibly matching TRBD1 (5 bases). The CDR3 is 15 amino acids. CDR1 and CDR2 from the germline V gene are LNHNV and YYDKDF (reference sequence). V lost 1 base and J lost 6, with 12 bases in between. CDR3 amino acids: CATSRGEGGDEKLFF. The CDR3, as DNA: TGTGCCACCAGCAGAGGAGAGGGAGGGGATGAAAAACTGTTTTTT. The complete variable domain, with remaining parts taken from reference TRBV15 and TRBJ1-4, reads DAMVIQNPRYQVTQFGKPVTLSCSQTLNHNVMYWYQQKSSQAPKLLFHYYDKDFNNEADTPDNFQSRRPNTSFCFLDIRSPGLGDTAMYLCATSRGEGGDEKLFFGSGTQLSVL.

This clone was counted a few times. The rearrangement uses TRBV7-2 and TRBJ2-5; the match to TRBD1 covers 10 bases. V dropped 6 bases and J dropped 4; count of bases not matched to a gene: 5. Per germline, CDR1 SGHTA and CDR2 FQGNSA. This CDR3 region has 14 residues. CDR3 sequence reads: CASSSGQGSETQYF. Here the CDR3 DNA reads TGTGCCAGCAGTTCGGGACAGGGGTCAGAGACCCAGTACTTC.

This clone was observed a handful of times. This sequence joins TRBV14 and TRBJ1-2; 7 nucleotides match TRBD1. The germline gives CDR1 SGHDN, CDR2 FVKESK. There are 13 residues in the CDR3. Germline trimming cut 6 bases from V and 2 bases from J; bases unmatched to any gene: 3. CDR3 DNA: TGTGCCAGCAGTCCACAGGGGAACTATGGCTACACCTTC. Its protein is CASSPQGNYGYTF.

There are a few counts of this clone. The V call is TRBV2, the J call TRBJ1-4; maybe TRBD1 (6 bases). This CDR3 spans 12 amino acids. Trimming stripped 8 bases from V and 7 bases from J, with 11 bases between. Germline V gene data show CDR1 as SNHLY and CDR2 as FYNNEI. CDR3 coding DNA: TGTGCCAGCGTCCAGGACAGTGAAAAACTGTTTTTT. Translating gives CASVQDSEKLFF.

This clone was picked up a small number of times. The gene calls are TRBV4-1 and TRBJ1-5; 8 bases fit TRBD1. The CDR3 loop spans 15 amino acids. Looked up from germline, CDR1 is MGHRA and CDR2 is YSYEKL. J was trimmed by 3 bases and V by 3 bases; bases with no gene match: 4. This CDR3 is CASSHRQGTNQPQHF. The CDR3 nucleotides are TGCGCCAGCAGCCACCGACAGGGGACCAATCAGCCCCAGCATTTT.

In this sample, this clone turned up a few times. This chain connects TRBV11-2 to TRBJ2-3; perhaps TRBD1 as D (5 bases). Germline assignment: CDR1 SGHAT and CDR2 FQNNGV. The CDR3 extends over 14 amino acids. V was shortened by 5 bases and J by 5 bases, with 14 bases between the two germline ends. CDR3 in DNA: TGTGCCAGCAGCGTGCTAGACAGACGAGATACGCAGTATTTT. Its translation: CASSVLDRRDTQYF.

A few counts support this clone. This rearrangement joins TRBV7-9 to TRBJ1-4; TRBD1 might be the D (5 bases). Germline CDR1 is SEHNR and CDR2 is FQNEAQ (reference sequence). The V end lost 1 base, the J end lost 10 bases, and 13 bases lay between the germline ends. The CDR3 totals 14 residues. DNA of the CDR3: TGTGCCAGCAGCTTAGAGCGGGGCCGGGGAAAACTGTTTTTT. This codes for CASSLERGRGKLFF.

The table lists this clone with a few counts. The chain combines TRBV18 with TRBJ2-3, with 9 bases aligning to TRBD2. The CDR3 totals 16 residues. The ends lost 6 bases at V and 2 bases at J; junction bases unmatched: 9. CDR1 KGHSH and CDR2 LQKENI come from the germline V gene. The CDR3: CASSPQLAGNTDTQYF. The CDR3 bases are TGTGCCAGCTCGCCTCAACTAGCGGGTAACACAGATACGCAGTATTTT.

The V gene is TRBV5-6, the J gene TRBJ2-3, with D unclear. Germline CDR1 and CDR2: SGHDT and YYEEEE. This CDR3 spans 13 amino acids. Trimming took off 2 bases at V and 2 bases at J, with 6 bases between the two ends. This CDR3 reads CASSFLPTDTQYF. CDR3 nucleotides: TGTGCCAGCAGCTTCCTACCCACAGATACGCAGTATTTT.

This chain joins TRBV21-1 and TRBJ2-7; the D call TRBD1 from the table was never checked on the DNA. TRBV21-1 is labeled a pseudogene. The CDR3 is 12 residues long. In DNA, the CDR3 is TGTGCCAGCAGCAGGGGGCTATACGAGCAGTACTTC. It is translated as CASSRGLYEQYF.

The J gene is TRBJ2-7, the V gene TRBV7-9, with 8 nucleotides matching TRBD1. The CDR3 loop spans 14 amino acids. The germline gives CDR1 SEHNR, CDR2 FQNEAQ (reference sequence). The trim removed 2 bases at V and 4 bases at J, leaving 4 bases unmatched. CDR3 region: CASSLRQGMYEQYF. In DNA form, the CDR3 reads TGTGCCAGCAGCTTACGACAGGGGATGTACGAGCAGTACTTC.

This clone has just a few counts. The chain couples TRBV29-1 to TRBJ2-7, with 8 bases aligning to TRBD1. The CDR3 totals 12 residues. The ends lost 6 bases at V and 2 bases at J; junction bases unmatched: 3. Germline-derived CDR1 and CDR2 are SQVTM and ANQGSEA. The CDR3 DNA reads TGCAGCGTCCACAGGGGGACCTACGAGCAGTACTTC. Translated: CSVHRGTYEQYF.

This clone was recorded a few times. The chain recombines TRBV2 with TRBJ2-7, with 8 bases matching TRBD1. The junction had 8 bases not matched to a gene; V was cut back by 7 bases and J by 6 bases. Germline loops: CDR1 SNHLY, CDR2 FYNNEI. The CDR3 consists of 13 residues. CDR3 residues: CASKRQGTSEQYF. CDR3 DNA: TGTGCCAGCAAGAGACAGGGGACCTCCGAGCAGTACTTC. The complete variable domain, with remaining parts taken from reference TRBV2 and TRBJ2-7, reads EPEVTQTPSHQVTQMGQEVILRCVPISNHLYFYWYRQILGQKVEFLVSFYNNEISEKSEIFDDQFSVERPDGSNFTLKIRSTKLEDSAMYFCASKRQGTSEQYFGPGTRLTVT.

The chain is built from TRBV19 and TRBJ1-4; perhaps TRBD1 as D (6 bases). The ends were cut back, 10 bases at V and 1 base at J, with 10 bases in the middle. Germline lookup yields CDR1 LNHDA and CDR2 SQIVND (reference sequence). This CDR3 is built from 13 residues. Here the CDR3 DNA reads TGTGCCACAGGGGAGGGAACTAATGAAAAACTGTTTTTT. Encoded protein: CATGEGTNEKLFF.

This chain connects TRBV7-2 to TRBJ2-1, with 7 positions matching TRBD2. J lost 10 bases, V lost 7 bases, and 10 bases had no gene match. From germline, CDR1 is SGHTA and CDR2 FQGNSA. This CDR3 has 13 residues. DNA of the CDR3: TGTGCCAGCATCGGGACTATCCCGGCGGAGCAGTTCTTC. This gives the protein CASIGTIPAEQFF.

This clone came up a few times. This rearrangement joins TRBV9 to TRBJ2-3; 10 nucleotides agree with TRBD2. J lost 9 bases, V lost 0 bases, and 10 bases had no gene match. CDR3 length: 16 amino acids. In germline, CDR1 is SGDLS, CDR2 YYNGEE. The CDR3 sequence is CASSVDPVLAGATQYF. Here the CDR3 DNA reads TGTGCCAGCAGCGTAGATCCGGTGCTAGCGGGGGCCACGCAGTATTTT.

This clone was seen a few times. The V gene is TRBV18, the J gene TRBJ2-7, with a possible D match to TRBD1 (5 bases). V was trimmed by 2 bases and J by 5 bases, leaving 13 bases between them. This CDR3 contains 14 residues. The V gene's germline CDR1 is KGHSH and CDR2 LQKENI. The CDR3 DNA reads TGTGCCAGCTCACCAAGGCAGGGAAGCCACGAGCAGTACTTC. It specifies CASSPRQGSHEQYF. Based on the CDR3 plus reference TRBV18 and TRBJ2-7, the full variable domain is NAGVMQNPRHLVRRRGQEARLRCSPMKGHSHVYWYRQLPEEGLKFMVYLQKENIIDESGMPKERFSAEFPKEGPSILRIQQVVRGDSAAYFCASSPRQGSHEQYFGPGTRLTVT.

J is TRBJ1-6 and V is TRBV5-8; TRBD1 agrees at 9 bases. The CDR3 is 14 amino acids. V was clipped by 1 base and J by 11 bases; unmatched bases: 4. Germline V CDR1 and CDR2: SGHTS, YDEGEE. CDR3 loop: CASSLRTGVPPLHF. In DNA, the CDR3 is TGTGCCAGCAGCTTGAGGACAGGGGTGCCACCCCTCCACTTT.

The chain couples TRBV27 to TRBJ2-7; a weak D match, TRBD2 (5 bases). The germline V gene has CDR1 MNHEY and CDR2 SMNVEV (reference sequence). This CDR3 is 13 amino acids long. The V end was cut by 3 bases, the J end by 3 bases, with 9 bases between. Here the CDR3 reads CASSLRANYEQYF. CDR3 DNA: TGTGCCAGCAGTTTGCGGGCTAACTACGAGCAGTACTTC.

This chain connects TRBV18 to TRBJ1-1; D is undetermined. Germline V lookup: CDR1 KGHSH, CDR2 LQKENI. The CDR3 extends over 14 amino acids. V was pared by 2 bases and J by 5 bases, with 12 bases between. The CDR3 DNA sequence: TGTGCCAGCTCACCATTCAAGGAGAGGACTGAAGCTTTCTTT. Translation: CASSPFKERTEAFF.

The rearrangement joins TRBV7-8 to TRBJ2-2; D perhaps matches TRBD1 (6 bases). The V gene's germline CDR1 is SGHVS and CDR2 FQNEAQ. This CDR3 region has 14 residues. The ends were cut back, 2 bases at V and 7 bases at J, with 11 bases in the middle. The chain's CDR3 is CASSLSGVNGELFF. CDR3 nucleotides: TGTGCCAGCAGCTTATCAGGGGTCAACGGGGAGCTGTTTTTT.